This is a list of T cell receptor beta chains from one sample in a study of OX40 agonist ivuxolimab in advanced cancers. Profiling relied on immunoSEQ multiplex PCR, and the TCRdb table lists in-frame clones only, not all of them. The sample has around 70,000 clones, 75% to 95% seen once; the top ten hold 0.8% to 1.2%. The source was CD4+ or CD8+ T cells sorted from blood, collected in a trial of the OX40 agonist ivuxolimab. The origin of the receptors is an adult with an advanced solid tumor such as melanoma, head and neck, liver or kidney cancer. The CDR3 runs from the conserved cysteine through the conserved F or W. The D gene is left open where the match is weak. Not every row has a clone size; where given, it reads once, few, many or a size class.

J: TRBJ2-7; V: TRBV30; D: .; size: .; DNA: TGTGCCTGGAGAGCAGAGGGGGTCTACGAGCAGTACTTC; CDR3: CAWRAEGVYEQYF
J: TRBJ2-2; V: TRBV19; D: .; size: .; DNA: TGTGCCAGTAGTTTGGCAAATACGAACACCGGGGAGCTGTTTTTT; CDR3: CASSLANTNTGELFF
J: TRBJ1-3; V: TRBV19; D: .; size: .; DNA: TGTGCCAGTAGTATCTCCGTCTCTGGAAACACCATATATTTT; CDR3: CASSISVSGNTIYF
J: TRBJ2-1; V: TRBV7-3; D: TRBD2; size: .; DNA: TGTGCCAGCAGCTTACAAGCGGGAGGGTGGAACGAGCAGTTCTTC; CDR3: CASSLQAGGWNEQFF
J: TRBJ1-4; V: TRBV2; D: .; size: .; DNA: TGTGCCAGCAGTGAATCGTTGTCAAAACTGTTTTTT; CDR3: CASSESLSKLFF
J: TRBJ1-2; V: TRBV5-1; D: .; size: .; DNA: TGCGCCAGCAGCTCTACGTATGGCTACACCTTC; CDR3: CASSSTYGYTF
J: TRBJ2-2; V: TRBV30; D: .; size: .; DNA: TGTGCCTGGAACAGGGCCCTGGCGAACACCGGGGAGCTGTTTTTT; CDR3: CAWNRALANTGELFF
J: TRBJ2-5; V: TRBV18; D: TRBD1; size: .; DNA: TGTGCCAGCTCACCAGGCCCCCGGACAGGGGCTCAAGAGACCCAGTACTTC; CDR3: CASSPGPRTGAQETQYF
J: TRBJ2-1; V: TRBV12-5; D: .; size: .; DNA: TGTGCTAGTGCCCCCTCCCGGGACGGATACAATGAGCAGTTCTTC; CDR3: CASAPSRDGYNEQFF
J: TRBJ1-3; V: TRBV7-2; D: TRBD1; size: .; DNA: TGTGCCAGCAGCTCCACGGGACAGGGGGCTTACACCATATATTTT; CDR3: CASSSTGQGAYTIYF
J: TRBJ2-2; V: TRBV5-6; D: .; size: once; DNA: TGTGCCAGCAGCTTGTTTGCCAGAAACACCGGGGAGCTGTTTTTT; CDR3: CASSLFARNTGELFF
J: TRBJ1-2; V: TRBV19; D: .; size: .; DNA: TGTGCCAGTAGTATAGTAAATGGCTACACCTTC; CDR3: CASSIVNGYTF
J: TRBJ2-7; V: TRBV5-1; D: .; size: .; DNA: TGCGCCAGCAGCTCCCTGGGACTCATTTCCGAGCAGTACTTC; CDR3: CASSSLGLISEQYF
J: TRBJ1-1; V: TRBV19; D: .; size: .; DNA: TGTGCCAGTAGTTCCCGTATGAACACTGAAGCTTTCTTT; CDR3: CASSSRMNTEAFF
J: TRBJ1-1; V: TRBV29-1; D: .; size: few; DNA: TGCAGCGGGTACAGGGTGGGGGGCACTGAAGCTTTCTTT; CDR3: CSGYRVGGTEAFF
J: TRBJ1-1; V: TRBV30; D: .; size: .; DNA: TGTGCCTGGAGGATAAACAGAAACACTGAAGCTTTCTTT; CDR3: CAWRINRNTEAFF
J: TRBJ2-7; V: TRBV29-1; D: .; size: .; DNA: TGCAGCGTTGAGGGGAGCTCCTACGAGCAGTACTTC; CDR3: CSVEGSSYEQYF
J: TRBJ1-1; V: TRBV18; D: TRBD1; size: .; DNA: TGTGCCAGCTCCTCGACAGGGGGGAACACTGAAGCTTTCTTT; CDR3: CASSSTGGNTEAFF
J: TRBJ2-6; V: TRBV6-5; D: .; size: .; DNA: TGTGCCAGCAGTCCATCCTCTGGGGCCAACGTCCTGACTTTC; CDR3: CASSPSSGANVLTF
J: TRBJ1-1; V: TRBV6-1; D: TRBD1; size: .; DNA: TGTGCCAGCAGTGTCGACAGGGTCGTCACTGAAGCTTTCTTT; CDR3: CASSVDRVVTEAFF
J: TRBJ2-3; V: TRBV1; D: .; size: .; DNA: TGCACCAGCAGCCAAGTGACTAGCGTAGGACACAGATACGCAGTATTT; CDR3: CTSSQVTSVGHRYAVF
J: TRBJ2-1; V: TRBV29-1; D: TRBD1; size: .; DNA: TGCAGCGTTGAGGGACAGAGGAATGAGCAGTTCTTC; CDR3: CSVEGQRNEQFF
J: TRBJ2-1; V: TRBV6-5; D: .; size: .; DNA: TGTGCCAGCAGTTACCGACGGGATGAGCAGTTCTTC; CDR3: CASSYRRDEQFF
J: TRBJ2-5; V: TRBV25-1; D: TRBD2; size: .; DNA: TGTGCCAGCAGTGAAGGTAGCGGGAGGGCCGACGAGACCCAGTACTTC; CDR3: CASSEGSGRADETQYF
J: TRBJ2-3; V: TRBV2; D: .; size: .; DNA: TGTGCCAGCAGTGCAACAATACTGGCACAGGGTACGCAGTATTTT; CDR3: CASSATILAQGTQYF
J: TRBJ2-7; V: TRBV5-4; D: TRBD2; size: .; DNA: TGTGCCAGCAGCCAAGATCTATTCGCGGGGGGAAGGTACGAGCAGTACTTC; CDR3: CASSQDLFAGGRYEQYF
J: TRBJ2-3; V: TRBV6-4; D: TRBD1; size: .; DNA: TGTGCCAGCAGTGACATAATGACCGCCGGGACAGGGACAGATACGCAGTATTTT; CDR3: CASSDIMTAGTGTDTQYF
J: TRBJ2-7; V: TRBV4-1; D: .; size: .; DNA: TGCGCCAGCAGCCCCCAGGCCTGGACGCAGACAGTCAACTACGAGCAGTACTTC; CDR3: CASSPQAWTQTVNYEQYF
J: TRBJ2-3; V: TRBV5-4; D: .; size: once; DNA: TGTGCCAGCAGCTTGGAGTATAGAGATACGCAGTATTTT; CDR3: CASSLEYRDTQYF